These 23 T cell receptor beta chains originate from one sample sequenced in a study of CD8+CD57+ T cells in acquired aplastic anemia. CDR3 and TCR beta VDJ profiling relied on genomic DNA as the template. TCRdb reprocessed the reads with MiXCR, giving one entry per CDR3 protein. The sample comprises around 230,000 distinct CDR3 sequences, around 60% of which are singletons, and 25% to 30% rests with the top ten. Sequenced material: sorted CD4+, CD8+, or CD8+CD57+ T cells (not recorded which) from PBMCs. All receptors derive from a human donor in good health.

Points on this clonotype: A much larger clone lies one base from this, so it may be a read error. CDR3 in amino acids: CASSQDPGAEALF. The CDR3 coding sequence is TGCGCCAGCAGCCAAGATCCGGGGGCTGAAGCTCTCTTT. This chain connects TRBV4-1 to TRBJ1-1, with D possibly TRBD1 on 6 matching bases. CDR1 MGHRA and CDR2 YSYEKL come from the germline V gene. The CDR3 has 13 residues.

This clonotype was counted many times. The chain links TRBV7-9 to TRBJ2-5; no reliable D call. Germline loops: CDR1 SEHNR, CDR2 FQNEAQ (reference sequence). Trimming took off 1 base at V and 0 bases at J, with 12 bases between the two ends. The CDR3 runs to 16 residues. The CDR3 nucleotides are TGTGCCAGCAGCTTAGAATTTCGCCTGTACCAAGAGACCCAGTACTTC. It codes for CASSLEFRLYQETQYF.

This clonotype was detected once. This chain joins TRBV29-1 and TRBJ1-2; possible D gene TRBD1, 5 bases. The CDR3 is made up of 12 amino acids. Trimming shortened V by 1 base and J by 4 bases, and 7 bases separated the two germline ends. The germline CDR1 and CDR2 sequences are SQVTM and ANQGSEA. The DNA for the CDR3 is TGCAGCGTTGAAGGACAGTTCTATGGCTACACCTTC. Its protein is CSVEGQFYGYTF.

This clonotype was observed a single time. The CDR3 loop is CASSLDGGQPQHF. CDR3 in DNA: TGTGCCAGCAGCTTGGACGGTGGGCAGCCCCAGCATTTT. The genes are TRBV7-6 and TRBJ1-5; D unresolved. Trimming removed 3 bases at V and 7 bases at J, with 10 bases between. There are 13 residues in the CDR3. Germline V gives CDR1 SGHVS, CDR2 FNYEAQ. The variable domain in full, with the rest retrieved from reference TRBV7-6 and TRBJ1-5, is GAGVSQSPRYKVTKRGQDVALRCDPISGHVSLYWYRQALGQGPEFLTYFNYEAQQDKSGLPNDRFSAERPEGSISTLTIQRTEQRDSAMYRCASSLDGGQPQHFGDGTRLSIL.

This clonotype was recorded at least ten times. The V and J genes are TRBV2 and TRBJ2-1, with 7 bases fitting TRBD2. V trimming: 2 bases; J trimming: 7 bases; junction bases outside the gene matches: 2. The germline V gene has CDR1 SNHLY and CDR2 FYNNEI. This CDR3 is built from 13 residues. CDR3 sequence reads: CASSEPGGNEQFF. For the CDR3, the DNA is TGTGCCAGCAGTGAACCGGGGGGAAATGAGCAGTTCTTC.

This clonotype was seen many times. The gene calls are TRBV7-6 and TRBJ2-3; perhaps TRBD2 as D (7 bases). The V end was cut by 7 bases, the J end by 4 bases, with 18 bases between. Germline V gene lookup returns CDR1 SGHVS and CDR2 FNYEAQ. The CDR3 is 15 residues long. CDR3 protein: CASNFEGGRPDTQYF. As DNA, the CDR3 is TGTGCCAGCAATTTTGAGGGGGGGCGCCCAGATACGCAGTATTTT.

The chain couples TRBV7-8 to TRBJ2-2; D call uncertain. Trimming stripped 2 bases from V and 1 base from J, with 8 bases between. Germline V gives CDR1 SGHVS, CDR2 FQNEAQ. CDR3 length: 15 amino acids. The CDR3 DNA reads as TGTGCCAGCAGCTTAACGACGGGGAACACCGGGGAGCTGTTTTTT. This gives the protein CASSLTTGNTGELFF.

This rearrangement joins TRBV20-1 to TRBJ2-5; tentative D call: TRBD1 (5 bases). The V end lost 3 bases, the J end lost 6 bases, and 11 bases lay between the germline ends. Looked up from germline, CDR1 is DFQATT and CDR2 is SNEGSKA (reference sequence). CDR3 length: 12 amino acids. The CDR3 nucleotides read TGCAGTGCTAGGGCACTGGGGCAGACCCAGTACTTC. Translation gives CSARALGQTQYF.

The rearrangement links TRBV4-3 to TRBJ1-2; no clear D. Deletions cut 1 base from V and 3 bases from J, with 6 bases between. Germline values: CDR1 LGHNA, CDR2 YSLEER. CDR3 size: 13 residues. Here the CDR3 DNA reads TGCGCCAGCAGCCAAGCAGTCGACTATGGCTACACCTTC. This gives the protein CASSQAVDYGYTF.

The CDR3 protein is CASSLVAGTYGYTF. The CDR3 nucleotides are TGTGCCAGCAGCTTAGTCGCAGGGACTTATGGCTACACCTTC. The V and J genes are TRBV7-9 and TRBJ1-2, with a weak D call TRBD1 (5 bases). V dropped 1 base and J dropped 5 bases, with 11 bases sitting between them. This CDR3 region has 14 residues. The germline V gene encodes CDR1 SEHNR and CDR2 FQNEAQ (reference sequence).

This clonotype was seen at least ten times. This CDR3 is CASSVRSDEQFF. The DNA of the CDR3 is TGTGCCAGCAGCGTAAGAAGCGATGAGCAGTTCTTC. The chain employs TRBV9 and TRBJ2-1; no reliable D call. V shed 1 base and J shed 8 bases, with 7 bases lying between them. The CDR3 is made up of 12 amino acids. CDR1 is SGDLS and CDR2 is YYNGEE in the germline V gene.

The chain couples TRBV4-3 to TRBJ1-1; possibly TRBD1 for D (6 bases). CDR1 is LGHNA and CDR2 is YSLEER in the germline V gene. With 4 bases removed from V and 1 base from J, the gap between germline ends came to 13 bases. This CDR3 is built from 15 residues. The CDR3 spells CASSRRTDANTEAFF. The CDR3 bases are TGCGCCAGCAGCCGTCGGACAGATGCGAACACTGAAGCTTTCTTT.

This clonotype was seen at least ten times. This chain joins TRBV6-1 and TRBJ2-1; D may be TRBD1 (5 bases). Germline V gives CDR1 MNHNS, CDR2 SASEGT. Trimming left V 7 bases short and J 4 bases short, with 8 bases between. The CDR3 contains 12 residues. The CDR3 spells CASTPGYNEQFF. For the CDR3, the DNA is TGTGCCAGCACCCCAGGGTACAATGAGCAGTTCTTC.

The chain has TRBV7-2 and TRBJ1-2; the match to TRBD1 covers 8 bases. Germline-derived CDR1 and CDR2 are SGHTA and FQGNSA. With V trimmed by 0 bases and J by 3 bases, 0 bases remained unmatched. CDR3 length: 14 residues. The CDR3 sequence: CASSLATGDYGYTF. The CDR3 DNA reads as TGTGCCAGCAGCTTAGCGACAGGGGACTATGGCTACACCTTC.

This chain links TRBV19 with TRBJ2-2; tentatively, D is TRBD2 (5 bases). Per the germline V gene, CDR1 is LNHDA and CDR2 is SQIVND (reference sequence). V lost 3 bases to trimming and J lost 1 base, with 12 bases between them. This CDR3 has 16 amino acids. CDR3 in DNA: TGTGCCAGTAGTATGCCGACCGGGGTGAACACCGGGGAGCTGTTTTTT. Translation gives CASSMPTGVNTGELFF.

The rearrangement uses TRBV2 and TRBJ1-1, with a tentative D call TRBD1 (5 bases). V lost 7 bases and J lost 5, with 17 bases in between. In germline, CDR1 is SNHLY, CDR2 FYNNEI. The CDR3 runs 14 residues. CDR3 coding DNA: TGTGCCAGCACCATCGACAGAACGGGTACTGAAGCTTTCTTT. It encodes CASTIDRTGTEAFF.

This clonotype showed up just a few times. The V and J genes are TRBV2 and TRBJ2-2, with D tentatively TRBD2 (5 bases). The V gene's germline CDR1 is SNHLY and CDR2 FYNNEI. This CDR3 has 16 residues. Deletions cut 0 bases from V and 4 bases from J, with 12 bases between. The CDR3 nucleotides are TGTGCCAGCAGTGAAGCGGCGGGCAAGCGCACCGGGGAGCTGTTTTTT. The encoded protein is CASSEAAGKRTGELFF. Drawing the rest from reference TRBV2 and TRBJ2-2, the complete variable domain is EPEVTQTPSHQVTQMGQEVILRCVPISNHLYFYWYRQILGQKVEFLVSFYNNEISEKSEIFDDQFSVERPDGSNFTLKIRSTKLEDSAMYFCASSEAAGKRTGELFFGEGSRLTVL.

The rearrangement joins TRBV7-2 to TRBJ2-7; D uncertain. CDR1 is SGHTA and CDR2 is FQGNSA in the germline V gene. The ends were cut back, 3 bases at V and 4 bases at J, with 16 bases in the middle. The CDR3 runs 15 residues. CDR3 sequence (DNA): TGTGCCAGCAGCTTGGATTGGGTGGCTCAGTACGAGCAGTACTTC. It codes for CASSLDWVAQYEQYF.

The chain employs TRBV20-1 and TRBJ1-6, with a tentative D call TRBD1 (5 bases). Trimming cost V 3 bases and J 7 bases, with 10 bases left between them. The CDR3 loop spans 13 amino acids. CDR1 is DFQATT, CDR2 SNEGSKA, per germline (reference sequence). CDR3 sequence: CSARGVRNSPLHF. DNA for the CDR3: TGCAGTGCTAGGGGGGTCAGGAATTCACCCCTCCACTTT.

The chain uses TRBV5-1 and TRBJ2-7; 9 nucleotides line up with TRBD2. CDR1 is SGHRS, CDR2 YFSETQ, per germline. This CDR3 is 14 amino acids long. Losses at the gene ends were 1 base for V and 3 bases for J; bases not matched to a gene: 2. CDR3 nucleotides: TGCGCCAGCAGCTTGCCTAGCGGGGTCTACGAGCAGTACTTC. Translating it yields CASSLPSGVYEQYF.

This rearrangement joins TRBV7-9 to TRBJ1-2; D is unclear. The CDR3 sequence is 13 residues long. Germline CDR1 SEHNR, CDR2 FQNEAQ (reference sequence). V lost 5 bases, J lost 5 bases, and 12 bases lay in between. The CDR3 DNA sequence: TGTGCCAGCAGCCCCGCGCTGGGGTATGGCTACACCTTC. Amino acids: CASSPALGYGYTF.

The chain carries TRBV7-6 and TRBJ2-1; D gene unclear. CDR3 size: 12 residues. V lost 5 bases to trimming and J lost 10 bases, with 12 bases between them. CDR1 is SGHVS, CDR2 FNYEAQ, per germline. The CDR3 sequence is CASSDTSTEQFF. The CDR3 coding sequence is TGTGCCAGCAGCGATACGTCGACGGAGCAGTTCTTC.

The rearrangement uses TRBV9 and TRBJ2-2, with D possibly TRBD1 on 6 matching bases. The germline V gene encodes CDR1 SGDLS and CDR2 YYNGEE. The CDR3 extends over 14 amino acids. Trimming took off 6 bases at V and 0 bases at J, with 9 bases between the two ends. In DNA, the CDR3 is TGTGCCAGCACCGGGACATCGAACACCGGGGAGCTGTTTTTT. Its protein is CASTGTSNTGELFF.